The T cell receptor (beta chain) described here comes from a study of Ad26.COV2.S vaccination and SARS-CoV-2 variants. Findings and limits, study-wide: Vaccinees displayed broader spike-specific TCR repertoires than placebo recipients.

Regarding this clone: No antigen is known for it.

Treatment given: around 19 received Ad26.COV2.S at low or high dose, single or two shots; about 5 received placebo; per-sample allocation not given. Each sample was drawn 63 days after the first injection (of vaccine or placebo). The sample came from a Boston adult aged 18-55 years. The protocol was immunoSEQ multiplex PCR, while the TCRdb copy is restricted to in-frame clones and leaves out a portion. The table lists 430,000 or so clones, roughly 90% of them singletons. The material sequenced was peripheral blood, taken in a trial of Ad26.COV2.S vaccine versus placebo. The sequence derives from a person between 18 and 65 years old who received the Ad26.COV2.S COVID-19 vaccine or a placebo.

CDR3 region: CASSLDRGWMNTEAFF. In DNA form, the CDR3 reads TGTGCCAGCAGCTTGGACAGGGGATGGATGAACACTGAAGCTTTCTTT. The chain has TRBV5-6 and TRBJ1-1; TRBD1 matches 7 bases. V dropped 0 bases and J dropped 0; count of bases not matched to a gene: 5. The V gene's germline CDR1 is SGHDT and CDR2 YYEEEE. The CDR3 has 16 amino acids.